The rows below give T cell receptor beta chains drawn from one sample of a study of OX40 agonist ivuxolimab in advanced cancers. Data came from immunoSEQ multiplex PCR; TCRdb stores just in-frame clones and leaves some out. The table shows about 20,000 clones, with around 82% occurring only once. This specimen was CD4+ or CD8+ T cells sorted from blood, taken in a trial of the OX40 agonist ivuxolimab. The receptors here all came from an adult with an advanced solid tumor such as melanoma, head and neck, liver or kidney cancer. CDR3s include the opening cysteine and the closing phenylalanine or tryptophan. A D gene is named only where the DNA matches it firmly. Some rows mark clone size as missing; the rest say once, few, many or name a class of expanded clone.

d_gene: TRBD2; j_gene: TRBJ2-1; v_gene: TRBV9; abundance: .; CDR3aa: CASSVALAGYNEQFF; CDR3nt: TGTGCCAGCAGCGTAGCACTAGCGGGGTACAATGAGCAGTTCTTC
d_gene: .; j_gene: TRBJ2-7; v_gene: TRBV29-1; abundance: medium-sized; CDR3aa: CSVETERGSYEQYF; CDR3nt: TGCAGCGTTGAAACCGAACGGGGCTCCTACGAGCAGTACTTC
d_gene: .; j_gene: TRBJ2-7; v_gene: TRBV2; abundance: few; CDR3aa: CASRGMVLEQYF; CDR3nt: TGTGCCAGCAGGGGGATGGTCCTCGAGCAGTACTTC
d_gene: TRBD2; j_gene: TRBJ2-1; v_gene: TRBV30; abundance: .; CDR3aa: CAWSPGGGPLFF; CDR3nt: TGTGCCTGGAGTCCGGGAGGGGGTCCCTTGTTCTTC
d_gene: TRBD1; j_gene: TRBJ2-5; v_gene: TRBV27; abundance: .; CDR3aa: CASSLEGQGNQETQYF; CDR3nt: TGTGCCAGCAGCCTTGAGGGACAGGGAAATCAAGAGACCCAGTACTTC
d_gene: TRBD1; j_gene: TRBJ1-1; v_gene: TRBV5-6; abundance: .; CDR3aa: CASSLRQGENEAFF; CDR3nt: TGTGCCAGCAGCTTAAGACAGGGGGAGAACGAAGCTTTCTTT
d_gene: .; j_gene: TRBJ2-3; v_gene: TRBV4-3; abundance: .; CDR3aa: CASSQGPADTDTQYF; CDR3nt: TGCGCCAGCAGCCAAGGCCCAGCGGACACAGATACGCAGTATTTT
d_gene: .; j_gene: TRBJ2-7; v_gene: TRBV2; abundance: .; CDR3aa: CASSPGVEQYF; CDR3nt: TGTGCCAGCAGTCCGGGGGTTGAGCAGTACTTC
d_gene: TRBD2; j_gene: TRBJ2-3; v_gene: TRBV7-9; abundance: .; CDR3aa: CASSPKGLAGGTDTQYF; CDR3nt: TGTGCCAGCAGCCCCAAAGGACTAGCGGGAGGCACAGATACGCAGTATTTT
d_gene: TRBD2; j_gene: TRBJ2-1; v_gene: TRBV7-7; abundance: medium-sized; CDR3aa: CASSLSVTSGRMGEQFF; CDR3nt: TGTGCCAGCAGCTTATCCGTCACTAGCGGGAGGATGGGGGAGCAGTTCTTC
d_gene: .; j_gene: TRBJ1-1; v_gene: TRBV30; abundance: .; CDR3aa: CAWDRGNTEAFF; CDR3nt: TGTGCCTGGGACCGTGGGAACACTGAAGCTTTCTTT
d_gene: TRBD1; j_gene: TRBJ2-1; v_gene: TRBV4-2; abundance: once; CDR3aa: CASSHELVQGDEQFF; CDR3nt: TGTGCCAGCAGCCACGAACTGGTACAGGGGGATGAGCAGTTCTTC
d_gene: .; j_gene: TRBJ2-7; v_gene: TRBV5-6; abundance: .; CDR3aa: CASSLGRGAEQYF; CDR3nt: TGTGCCAGCAGCTTGGGTCGCGGGGCAGAGCAGTACTTC